Only a few counts were recorded for the clone carrying this T cell receptor (beta chain). Documented time point: sample taken at primary tumor resection. Without sorting, whole RNA was sequenced from tumor, nontumor lung or frozen PBMC. These data come from a study of spatial heterogeneity in lung cancer. Each molecule of TCR cDNA was tagged with one unique molecular identifier. Each CDR3 protein is one row after TCRdb ran MiXCR on the 5' RACE reads. This table holds more than 75,000 distinct CDR3 sequences, 10% to 15% found once. V gave up 4 bases and J gave up 12 bases; unmatched junction bases: 17. The CDR3 contains 15 residues. Germline V gene lookup returns CDR1 SGHTS and CDR2 YDEGEE.

This sequence joins TRBV5-8 and TRBJ2-7, with 9 bases that match TRBD2. The sample in question was PBMCs, obtained at surgery. This TCR was recovered from a male donor with early-stage non-small cell lung cancer. The CDR3 sequence is CASSRPLLAGKEGYF. The CDR3 region has the DNA TGTGCCAGCAGCCGTCCCCTGCTAGCGGGAAAAGAGGGGTACTTC.